Listed below are T cell receptor beta chains from one sample, sequenced in a study of blood T cell repertoires in COVID-19. The assay was immunoSEQ multiplex PCR, and TCRdb's table has in-frame clones only and misses some. The table has about 84,000 clones, 83% seen once. Sequenced: peripheral blood. All receptors derive from an elderly woman with acute or convalescent COVID-19. Each CDR3 is given with its conserved first and last residue. The order of the fields is V gene, clone size, D gene, CDR3 protein. The D gene is left open where the match is weak. Part of the rows lack a size; the others show once, few, many or a class for expanded clones.

>TRBV30|-|-
CAWSPTDYEQYF
>TRBV10-2|-|TRBD2
CASMGVAGADEQFF
>TRBV18|-|-
CASSPSATNEKLFF
>TRBV25-1|-|TRBD2
CASSVGGKGGNEQFF
>TRBV4-2|-|-
CASSQDKGRITGELFF
>TRBV19|-|-
CASSPSGDSQPQHF
>TRBV7-9|-|TRBD1
CASSFRQGPYEQYF
>TRBV5-1|-|-
CASSLGTPNEQFF
>TRBV28|-|TRBD2
CASSPPSGRAYEQYF
>TRBV19|-|-
CASSTWTGSVISDEQFF
>TRBV5-4|few|TRBD2
CASSKREGTDTQYF
>TRBV19|once|TRBD2
CASSSRLAGEDTQYF